The 11 T cell receptor beta chains presented below share a single source sample, sequenced in a study of blood T cell repertoires in COVID-19. Using immunoSEQ multiplex PCR, the repertoire was profiled, and TCRdb retains in-frame clones only, with some absent. Among roughly 160,000 clones listed, approximately 85% were seen once. The specimen sequenced was peripheral blood. The receptors were gathered from a woman aged 60-75 years with COVID-19, enrolled during active disease.

This chain joins TRBV6-5 and TRBJ1-6, with 9 nucleotides matching TRBD1. Germline V lookup: CDR1 MNHEY, CDR2 SVGAGI. V trimming: 6 bases; J trimming: 8 bases; junction bases outside the gene matches: 5. CDR3 size: 14 residues. For the CDR3, the DNA is TGTGCCAGCAGCCGAACAGGGGGCGATTCACCCCTCCACTTT. Translated: CASSRTGGDSPLHF.

V gene TRBV5-8 combines with J gene TRBJ2-7; 8 bases match TRBD1. CDR1 SGHTS and CDR2 YDEGEE come from the germline V gene. The CDR3 is 15 residues long. J lost 2 bases, V lost 4 bases, and 8 bases had no gene match. The CDR3 protein is CASSQDRATPYEQYF. CDR3 coding DNA: TGTGCCAGCAGCCAGGACAGGGCTACCCCCTACGAGCAGTACTTC. Supplemented by reference TRBV5-8 and TRBJ2-7, the full variable domain reads EAGVTQSPTHLIKTRGQQATLRCSPISGHTSVYWYQQALGLGLQFLLWYDEGEERNRGNFPPRFSGRQFPNYSSELNVNALELEDSALYLCASSQDRATPYEQYFGPGTRLTVT.

CDR3 region: CASSEMRSEEQYV. In DNA, the CDR3 is TGTGCCAGCAGTGAAATGAGGTCTGAAGAGCAGTACGTC. This chain uses TRBV6-1 with TRBJ2-7, with D unclear. Germline loops: CDR1 MNHNS, CDR2 SASEGT. The CDR3 has 13 amino acids. The V end was cut by 2 bases, the J end by 7 bases, with 12 bases between.

This clone was counted only a few times. The V call is TRBV7-9, the J call TRBJ1-1; D is unresolved. CDR1 SEHNR and CDR2 FQNEAQ come from the germline V gene (reference sequence). The V end lost 1 base, the J end lost 3 bases, and 9 bases lay between the germline ends. The CDR3 spans 14 residues. CDR3 sequence: CASSLGEVYTEAFF. For the CDR3, the DNA is TGTGCCAGCAGCTTAGGGGAGGTATACACTGAAGCTTTCTTT.

The CDR3 DNA is TGTGCCAGCAGTGCCATAGCGGGGGGGATAAACACCGGGGAGCTGTTTTTT. This gives the protein CASSAIAGGINTGELFF. This chain uses TRBV6-1 with TRBJ2-2; TRBD2 matches 11 bases. V lost 4 bases and J lost 2; bases outside the gene matches: 6. Germline CDR1 and CDR2: MNHNS and SASEGT. The CDR3 contains 17 residues.

This chain links TRBV15 with TRBJ2-1, with 8 bases matching TRBD1. Germline-derived CDR1 and CDR2 are LNHNV and YYDKDF (reference sequence). The CDR3 contains 16 residues. V lost 7 bases, J lost 7 bases, and 15 bases stayed unmatched. CDR3 residues: CATIKGWQGAENEQFF. DNA of the CDR3: TGTGCCACCATCAAAGGATGGCAGGGGGCTGAAAATGAGCAGTTCTTC. The full variable domain, with the rest looked up from reference TRBV15 and TRBJ2-1, is DAMVIQNPRYQVTQFGKPVTLSCSQTLNHNVMYWYQQKSSQAPKLLFHYYDKDFNNEADTPDNFQSRRPNTSFCFLDIRSPGLGDTAMYLCATIKGWQGAENEQFFGPGTRLTVL.

The chain joins TRBV5-1 to TRBJ2-1; tentatively, D is TRBD2 (5 bases). CDR1 and CDR2 (germline): SGHRS, YFSETQ. CDR3 length: 16 residues. V was pared by 0 bases and J by 3 bases, with 13 bases between. CDR3 DNA: TGCGCCAGCAGCTTGGCCCCCGCGGGCTTCTACAATGAGCAGTTCTTC. Protein product: CASSLAPAGFYNEQFF.

The CDR3 DNA reads TGTGCCAGCAGTTACCCCGGGACACCCACCGGGGAGCTGTTTTTT. This translates into CASSYPGTPTGELFF. V usage is TRBV28 and J usage is TRBJ2-2, with a tentative D call TRBD1 (6 bases). The CDR3 has 15 residues. V was trimmed by 4 bases and J by 4 bases, leaving 13 bases between them. The germline CDR1 and CDR2 sequences are MDHEN and SYDVKM.

The chain recombines TRBV15 with TRBJ2-3; D is perhaps TRBD1 (6 bases). Germline CDR1 LNHNV, CDR2 YYDKDF (reference sequence). The CDR3 contains 16 residues. The V end lost 6 bases, the J end lost 2 bases, and 18 bases lay between the germline ends. The CDR3 region is CATSPTGGRYTDTQYF. CDR3 bases: TGTGCCACCAGTCCCACTGGGGGCAGATACACAGATACGCAGTATTTT.

V is TRBV7-3 and J is TRBJ2-2, with a possible D match to TRBD1 (5 bases). The V and J ends lost 1 base and 1 base respectively, with 19 bases between them. CDR3 length equals 19 residues. Germline V CDR1 and CDR2: SGHTA, FQGTGA. Here the CDR3 reads CASSLSGLGLTMNTGELFF. In DNA form, the CDR3 reads TGTGCCAGCAGCTTAAGCGGTCTGGGGCTTACAATGAACACCGGGGAGCTGTTTTTT.

V gene TRBV4-2 combines with J gene TRBJ2-1, with D hard to call. The germline V gene encodes CDR1 LGHNA and CDR2 YNFKEQ. This CDR3 region has 12 residues. Trimming shortened V by 4 bases and J by 7 bases, and 8 bases separated the two germline ends. CDR3 DNA sequence: TGTGCCAGCAGCCCGACTGTAAATGAGCAGTTCTTC. Encoded protein: CASSPTVNEQFF.